The table lists the clone carrying this T cell receptor beta chain with a few counts. Antigen unknown. TCRdb redid the calling of the RT-PCR reads with MiXCR, one entry per CDR3 protein. The table lists 450,000 to 700,000 distinct CDR3 sequences, about 15% of them singletons. This specimen belongs to a study of response to subunit inactivated influenza vaccine. Notes on the study in general: Authors suggested each seasonal influenza vaccination recruits few new T cells.

CDR1 and CDR2 (germline): SGHAT, FQNNGV. The CDR3 is 15 amino acids. Trimming removed 5 bases at V and 7 bases at J, with 18 bases between. This sequence joins TRBV11-2 and TRBJ2-4; tentative D call: TRBD2 (6 bases). The receptor was isolated from a man in his fifties or sixties who received an inactivated influenza vaccine. The sample here was PBMCs from blood, taken 11 to 12 days after vaccination. The CDR3 nucleotides are TGTGCCAGCAGCCGTTTTGGAGGGAGTGGGAACATTCAGTACTTC. It yields the protein CASSRFGGSGNIQYF.